The 8 T cell receptor beta chains in this list originate from one sample, sequenced in a study of cytomegalovirus exposure and HLA in healthy donors (TCRdb year 2017). Library preparation employed the immunoSEQ multiplex PCR assay. The multiplex PCR relied on a mix of 60 forward primers for TCR Vbeta segments and 13 reverse primers for TCR Jbeta segments. Not all clones reach the TCRdb copy of this immuneACCESS table, which keeps in-frame sequences only. Checked studies attribute under half of the gap to unresolved V genes and leave the rest unexplained. For this sample the table gives roughly 97,000 clones, of which roughly a tenth were detected only once. The ten most abundant clones make up 5.1% of the sample. The sequencing input was PBMCs. The receptors shown here come from a man over 45 in good health and CMV-seropositive.

This clone appeared a few times. This sequence joins TRBV30 and TRBJ2-1, with 8 bases identical to TRBD2. Per germline, CDR1 GTSNPN and CDR2 SVGIG (reference sequence). Trimming took 2 bases from V and 9 from J; bases not matched to a gene: 15. CDR3 length: 16 amino acids. CDR3 in amino acids: CAWSSFTGSAGGEQFF. The DNA for the CDR3 is TGTGCCTGGAGTTCCTTTACTGGATCTGCGGGGGGTGAGCAGTTCTTC.

This chain uses TRBV28 with TRBJ2-5; 7 bases agree with TRBD2. V lost 6 bases and J lost 0; bases outside the gene matches: 13. CDR1 is MDHEN, CDR2 SYDVKM, per germline. The CDR3 consists of 17 residues. CDR3 nucleotides: TGTGCCAGCAGCCGGGCGGGAGCCTTATTTAACCAAGAGACCCAGTACTTC. As protein: CASSRAGALFNQETQYF.

This clone was recorded a few times. V usage is TRBV5-1 and J usage is TRBJ1-4, with D tentatively TRBD1 (6 bases). The V and J ends lost 0 bases and 10 bases respectively, with 10 bases between them. Germline V lookup: CDR1 SGHRS, CDR2 YFSETQ. The CDR3 is 13 residues long. The CDR3 spells CASSLDRVGKLFF. The CDR3 nucleotides read TGCGCCAGCAGCTTGGACAGGGTTGGAAAACTGTTTTTT.

This clone was seen a few times. The sample has other DNA sequences that encode this CDR3 too. CDR3 amino acids: CASSSVADSYEQYF. DNA for the CDR3: TGCGCCAGCAGCTCCGTGGCTGATTCCTACGAGCAGTACTTC. The chain is built from TRBV5-1 and TRBJ2-7, with D unresolved. Germline CDR1 and CDR2: SGHRS and YFSETQ. Trimming took 3 bases from V and 1 from J, leaving 11 bases between them. This CDR3 is built from 14 residues.

The rearrangement uses TRBV5-1 and TRBJ2-6; D uncertain. The CDR3 is 16 amino acids. CDR1 is SGHRS, CDR2 YFSETQ, per germline. The V gene lost 1 base and the J gene lost 2 bases, with 10 bases spanning the gap. In nucleotides, the CDR3 is TGCGCCAGCAGCTTGTCGGGTATCGCTGGGGCCAACGTCCTGACTTTC. Protein sequence: CASSLSGIAGANVLTF.

This clone has more than one count but fewer than ten. The chain recombines TRBV30 with TRBJ2-3; possible D gene TRBD2, 5 bases. The V gene lost 5 bases and the J gene lost 6 bases, with 15 bases spanning the gap. The CDR3 has 13 residues. Looked up from germline, CDR1 is GTSNPN and CDR2 is SVGIG (reference sequence). The CDR3 region has the DNA TGTGCCTGGGCCAGGAGAACTAGGGATACGCAGTATTTT. This encodes CAWARRTRDTQYF.

This sequence joins TRBV12-5 and TRBJ2-7; possible D gene TRBD1, 6 bases. The CDR3 covers 14 residues. Trimming removed 6 bases from V and 1 base from J, with 13 bases in between. Germline CDR1 reads LGHNT; CDR2 reads FRNRAP. The chain's CDR3 is CASGDDRLSYEQYF. Here the CDR3 DNA reads TGTGCTAGTGGCGACGACAGGTTGTCCTACGAGCAGTACTTC.

This chain links TRBV4-1 with TRBJ1-4; D gene unclear. The CDR3 is made up of 13 amino acids. Germline V CDR1 and CDR2: MGHRA, YSYEKL. Trimming removed 5 bases at V and 8 bases at J, with 12 bases between. The CDR3, as DNA: TGCGCCAGCAGCTCTATCGCGGGAGAAAAACTGTTTTTT. It translates to CASSSIAGEKLFF.